Following are 12 T cell receptor beta chains from one sample sequenced in a study of Graves' ophthalmopathy and Graves' hyperthyroidism. From RNA, the CDR3 regions of TCR beta chains were amplified and sequenced. Second-round multiplex PCR came after a first-round RT-PCR that employed HTBI primers. One entry per CDR3 protein, called by TCRdb with MiXCR from the multiplex PCR reads. The repertoire has hundreds of thousands of distinct CDR3 sequences, around a fifth of them found once; the top ten carry roughly 3%. Sequenced input: peripheral blood. The receptor source for this set is a woman younger than 30 with stable Graves' hyperthyroidism.

This clonotype was detected only a few times. This sequence joins TRBV19 and TRBJ1-5; 7 bases are shared with TRBD1. There are 14 residues in the CDR3. From germline, CDR1 is LNHDA and CDR2 SQIVND (reference sequence). Losses at the gene ends were 7 bases for V and 3 bases for J; bases not matched to a gene: 6. CDR3 in DNA: TGTGCCAGTAAAAGGCAGGGGGACAATCAGCCCCAGCATTTT. Its translation is CASKRQGDNQPQHF.

CDR3 region: CASSSGTHYGYTF. CDR3 in DNA: TGTGCCAGCAGCTCCGGGACTCACTATGGCTACACCTTC. V and J are TRBV12-3 or TRBV12-4 and TRBJ1-2; D might be TRBD1 (5 bases). The CDR3 has 13 amino acids. Trimming took off 6 bases at V and 3 bases at J, with 11 bases between the two ends.

This clonotype was detected ten times or more. The CDR3 DNA reads as TGTGCCAGTAGTGACGGGGGGGAGCAGTACTTC. It translates to CASSDGGEQYF. The chain has TRBV19 and TRBJ2-7, with 7 nucleotides matching TRBD2. The CDR3 covers 11 residues. CDR1 is LNHDA and CDR2 is SQIVND in the germline V gene (reference sequence). V dropped 5 bases and J dropped 7; count of bases not matched to a gene: 2.

This clonotype was counted ten times or more. The chain couples TRBV6-7 to TRBJ2-7, with 7 bases fitting TRBD2. TRBV6-7 is classed as an ORF, of uncertain function. The CDR3 sequence is 19 residues long. The trim removed 0 bases at V and 2 bases at J, leaving 16 bases unmatched. The CDR3 sequence is CASSYSREWGLYGTYEQYF. The CDR3 DNA is TGTGCCAGCAGTTACTCGCGGGAGTGGGGCTTGTATGGTACCTACGAGCAGTACTTC.

V gene TRBV20-1 combines with J gene TRBJ1-5; 8 bases agree with TRBD1. Trimming cost V 0 bases and J 1 base; bases outside gene matches: 2. The CDR3 covers 15 residues. Germline CDR1 DFQATT, CDR2 SNEGSKA (reference sequence). CDR3 in DNA: TGCAGTGCTAGAGATCCAGGGGGCAGCAATCAGCCCCAGCATTTT. Its translation: CSARDPGGSNQPQHF.

This clonotype has ten or more counts. The chain uses TRBV30 and TRBJ1-4; maybe TRBD1 (5 bases). CDR1 and CDR2 (germline): GTSNPN, SVGIG (reference sequence). V was pared by 4 bases and J by 4 bases, with 10 bases between. The CDR3 extends over 13 amino acids. The CDR3 nucleotides read TGTGCCTGGACAGGGCAACTTAATGAAAAACTGTTTTTT. Amino acid sequence: CAWTGQLNEKLFF.

The V call is TRBV28, the J call TRBJ1-2, with 7 positions matching TRBD1. J was trimmed by 0 bases and V by 9 bases; bases with no gene match: 4. The CDR3 sequence is 13 residues long. Germline CDR1 is MDHEN and CDR2 is SYDVKM. DNA for the CDR3: TGTGCCAGTTTTGGGACAGCTAACTATGGCTACACCTTC. This gives the protein CASFGTANYGYTF.

On this clonotype: Just one base apart from a much larger clone, this may be a read error. The chain is built from TRBV18 and TRBJ2-7; 8 bases are a match to TRBD1. From germline, CDR1 is KGHSH and CDR2 LQKENI. CDR3 size: 16 residues. CDR3 sequence: CACSPTIDRGGYEQYF. DNA of the CDR3: TGTGCCTGCTCACCTACGATCGACAGGGGCGGCTACGAGCAGTACTTC. Full variable domain (missing parts from reference TRBV18 and TRBJ2-7): NAGVMQNPRHLVRRRGQEARLRCSPMKGHSHVYWYRQLPEEGLKFMVYLQKENIIDESGMPKERFSAEFPKEGPSILRIQQVVRGDSAAYFCACSPTIDRGGYEQYFGPGTRLTVT.

Turning to this clonotype: One end of the junction fails to match germline, which may point to a read error. V is TRBV11-2 and J is TRBJ2-4; 8 nucleotides agree with TRBD2. The CDR3 consists of 15 residues. Germline loops: CDR1 SGHAT, CDR2 FQNNGV. In nucleotides, the CDR3 is TGTCCCAGCAGCGTCATTGCCGGGGGGGAAAACATTCAGTACTTC. It yields the protein CPSSVIAGGENIQYF. The entire variable domain, with the rest obtained from reference TRBV11-2 and TRBJ2-4, is as follows: EAGVAQSPRYKIIEKRQSVAFWCNPISGHATLYWYQQILGQGPKLLIQFQNNGVVDDSQLPKDRFSAERLKGVDSTLKIQPAKLEDSAVYLCPSSVIAGGENIQYFGAGTRLSVL.

In this sample, this clonotype turned up many times. This sequence joins TRBV6-5 and TRBJ1-5, with D maybe TRBD1 (5 bases). This CDR3 region has 16 residues. The V gene's germline CDR1 is MNHEY and CDR2 SVGAGI. Trimming removed 6 bases at V and 2 bases at J, with 17 bases between. For the CDR3, the DNA is TGTGCCAGCAGACCCACTTGGGGGGGGGGCAATCAGCCCCAGCATTTT. This encodes CASRPTWGGGNQPQHF.

The J gene is TRBJ1-1, the V gene TRBV2, with 8 positions matching TRBD1. Germline lookup yields CDR1 SNHLY and CDR2 FYNNEI. The CDR3 consists of 14 residues. J lost 6 bases, V lost 5 bases, and 8 bases had no gene match. CDR3 residues: CASSFGQGGSEAFF. DNA for the CDR3: TGTGCCAGCAGTTTTGGACAGGGAGGCTCTGAAGCTTTCTTT.

This clonotype was counted at least ten times. The chain has TRBV2 and TRBJ2-7, with 9 positions matching TRBD1. This CDR3 has 14 residues. J lost 5 bases, V lost 8 bases, and 10 bases had no gene match. Germline assignment: CDR1 SNHLY and CDR2 FYNNEI. The CDR3 protein is CASGGGDRAHEQYF. In DNA, the CDR3 is TGTGCCAGCGGAGGGGGGGACAGGGCCCACGAGCAGTACTTC.